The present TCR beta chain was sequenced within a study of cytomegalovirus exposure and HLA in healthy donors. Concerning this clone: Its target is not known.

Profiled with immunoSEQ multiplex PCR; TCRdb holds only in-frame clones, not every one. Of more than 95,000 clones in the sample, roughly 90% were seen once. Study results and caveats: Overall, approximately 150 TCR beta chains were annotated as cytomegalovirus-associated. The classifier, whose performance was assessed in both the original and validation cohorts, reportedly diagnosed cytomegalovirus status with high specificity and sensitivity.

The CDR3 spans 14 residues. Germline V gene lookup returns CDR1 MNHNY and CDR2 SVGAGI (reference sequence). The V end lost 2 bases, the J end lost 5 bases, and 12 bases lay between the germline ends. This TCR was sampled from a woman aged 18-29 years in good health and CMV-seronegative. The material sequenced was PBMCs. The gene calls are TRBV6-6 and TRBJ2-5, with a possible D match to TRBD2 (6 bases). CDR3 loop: CASSYPGGRETQYF. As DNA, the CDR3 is TGTGCCAGCAGTTACCCCGGGGGACGGGAGACCCAGTACTTC.